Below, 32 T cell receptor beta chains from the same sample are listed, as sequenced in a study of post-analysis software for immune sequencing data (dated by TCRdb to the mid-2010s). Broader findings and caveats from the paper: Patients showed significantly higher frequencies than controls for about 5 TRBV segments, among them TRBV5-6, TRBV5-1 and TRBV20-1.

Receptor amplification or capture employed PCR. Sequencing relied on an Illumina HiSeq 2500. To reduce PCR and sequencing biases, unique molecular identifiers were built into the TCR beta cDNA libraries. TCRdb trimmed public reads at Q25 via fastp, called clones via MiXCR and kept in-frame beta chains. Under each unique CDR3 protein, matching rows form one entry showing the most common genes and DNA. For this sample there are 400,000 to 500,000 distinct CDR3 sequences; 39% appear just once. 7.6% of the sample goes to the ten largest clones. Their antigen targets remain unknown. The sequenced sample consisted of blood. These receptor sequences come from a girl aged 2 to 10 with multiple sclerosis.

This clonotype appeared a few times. CDR3 protein: CASSLTSGSVNEQYF. The CDR3 bases are TGCGCCAGCAGCTTGACTAGCGGGAGTGTTAACGAGCAGTACTTC. J is TRBJ2-7 and V is TRBV5-1; 11 bases are shared with TRBD2. With V trimmed by 1 base and J by 5 bases, 5 bases remained unmatched. The CDR3 runs 15 residues. Germline assignment: CDR1 SGHRS and CDR2 YFSETQ.

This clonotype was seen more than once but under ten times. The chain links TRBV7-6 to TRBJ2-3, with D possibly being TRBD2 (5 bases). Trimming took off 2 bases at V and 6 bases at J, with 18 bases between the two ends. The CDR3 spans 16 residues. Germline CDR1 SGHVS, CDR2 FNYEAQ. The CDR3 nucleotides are TGTGCCAGCAGCTTATACCCAGGAGGCGCGATGGATACGCAGTATTTT. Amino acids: CASSLYPGGAMDTQYF.

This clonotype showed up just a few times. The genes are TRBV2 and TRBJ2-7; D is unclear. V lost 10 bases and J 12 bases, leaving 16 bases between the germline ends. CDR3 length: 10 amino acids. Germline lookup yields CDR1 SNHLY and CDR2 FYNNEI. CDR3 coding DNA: TGTGCCACCGGTATCGGATATCGGTACTTC. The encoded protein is CATGIGYRYF.

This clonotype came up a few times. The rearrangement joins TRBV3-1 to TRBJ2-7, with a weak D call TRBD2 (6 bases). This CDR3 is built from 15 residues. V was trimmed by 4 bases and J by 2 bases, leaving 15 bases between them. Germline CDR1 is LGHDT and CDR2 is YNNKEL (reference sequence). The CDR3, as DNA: TGTGCCAGCAGCCCCTTGGAGGGACGAACCTACGAGCAGTACTTC. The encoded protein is CASSPLEGRTYEQYF.

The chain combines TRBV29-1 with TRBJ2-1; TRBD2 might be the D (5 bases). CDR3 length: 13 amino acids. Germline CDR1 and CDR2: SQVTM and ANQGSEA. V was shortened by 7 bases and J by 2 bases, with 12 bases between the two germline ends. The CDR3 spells CSGTGSTYNEQFF. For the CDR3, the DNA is TGCAGCGGGACTGGGAGTACCTACAATGAGCAGTTCTTC.

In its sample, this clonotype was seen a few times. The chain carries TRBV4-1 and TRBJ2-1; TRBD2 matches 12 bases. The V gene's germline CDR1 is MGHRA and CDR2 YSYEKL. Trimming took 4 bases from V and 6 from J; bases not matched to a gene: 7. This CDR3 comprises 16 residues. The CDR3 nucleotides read TGCGCCAGCAGCCTCCTAGCGGGAGGGCCTGGCAATGAGCAGTTCTTC. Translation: CASSLLAGGPGNEQFF.

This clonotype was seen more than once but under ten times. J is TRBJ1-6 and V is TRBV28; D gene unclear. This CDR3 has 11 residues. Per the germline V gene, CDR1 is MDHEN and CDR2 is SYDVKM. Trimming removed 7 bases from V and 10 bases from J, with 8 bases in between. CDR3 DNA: TGTGCCAGCAAAGTTGGGTCACCCCTCCACTTT. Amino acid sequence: CASKVGSPLHF.

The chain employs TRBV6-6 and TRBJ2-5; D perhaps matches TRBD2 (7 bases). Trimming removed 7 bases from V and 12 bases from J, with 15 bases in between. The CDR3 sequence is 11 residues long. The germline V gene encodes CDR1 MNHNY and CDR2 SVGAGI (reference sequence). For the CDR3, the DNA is TGTGCCAGCACTCTGGGGGGGCGTGAGTACTTC. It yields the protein CASTLGGREYF.

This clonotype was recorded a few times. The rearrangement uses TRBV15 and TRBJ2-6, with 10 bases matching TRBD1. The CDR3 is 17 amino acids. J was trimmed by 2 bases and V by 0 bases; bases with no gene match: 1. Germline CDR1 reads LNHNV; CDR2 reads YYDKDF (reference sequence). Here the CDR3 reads CATSRETGGTGANVLTF. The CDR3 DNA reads TGTGCCACCAGCAGAGAGACAGGGGGCACTGGGGCCAACGTCCTGACTTTC.

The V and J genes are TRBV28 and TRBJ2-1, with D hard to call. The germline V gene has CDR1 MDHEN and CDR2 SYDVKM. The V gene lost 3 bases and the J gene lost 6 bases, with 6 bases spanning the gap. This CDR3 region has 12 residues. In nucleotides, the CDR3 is TGTGCCAGCAGTTTTTTTCCCAATGAGCAGTTCTTC. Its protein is CASSFFPNEQFF.

The DNA for the CDR3 is TGCAGTGCCTGGGGGACCACAACCCCCCATGAGCAGTTCTTC. This encodes CSAWGTTTPHEQFF. The J gene is TRBJ2-1, the V gene TRBV20-1; either TRBD1 or TRBD2 may supply D (5 bases each). The germline gives CDR1 DFQATT, CDR2 SNEGSKA (reference sequence). The CDR3 sequence is 14 residues long. The V end lost 6 bases, the J end lost 8 bases, and 20 bases lay between the germline ends.

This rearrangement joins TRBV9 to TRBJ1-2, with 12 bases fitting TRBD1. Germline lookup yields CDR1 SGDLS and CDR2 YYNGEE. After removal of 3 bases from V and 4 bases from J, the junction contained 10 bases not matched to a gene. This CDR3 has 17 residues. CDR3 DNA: TGTGCCAGCAGCGGCCACACCGGGACAGGGGGCGGCTATGGCTACACCTTC. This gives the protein CASSGHTGTGGGYGYTF.

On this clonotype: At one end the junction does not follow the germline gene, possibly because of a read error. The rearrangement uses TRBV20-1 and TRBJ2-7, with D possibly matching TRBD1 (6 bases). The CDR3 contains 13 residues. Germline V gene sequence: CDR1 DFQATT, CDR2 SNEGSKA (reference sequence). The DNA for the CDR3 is TGCAATGCTAGTAGGGACACGTCCTACGAGCAGTACTTC. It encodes CNASRDTSYEQYF.

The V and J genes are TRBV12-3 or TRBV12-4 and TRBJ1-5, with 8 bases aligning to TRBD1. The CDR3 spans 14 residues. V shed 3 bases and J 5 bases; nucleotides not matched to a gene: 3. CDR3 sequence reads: CASSFTGGHQPQHF. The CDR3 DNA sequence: TGTGCCAGCAGTTTCACAGGGGGTCATCAGCCCCAGCATTTT.

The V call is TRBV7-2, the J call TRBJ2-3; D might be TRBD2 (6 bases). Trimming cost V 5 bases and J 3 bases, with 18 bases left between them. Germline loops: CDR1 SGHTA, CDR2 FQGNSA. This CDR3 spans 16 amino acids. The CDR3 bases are TGTGCCAGCAGCCCCCGCTCTAACGGGAGAACAGATACGCAGTATTTT. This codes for CASSPRSNGRTDTQYF.

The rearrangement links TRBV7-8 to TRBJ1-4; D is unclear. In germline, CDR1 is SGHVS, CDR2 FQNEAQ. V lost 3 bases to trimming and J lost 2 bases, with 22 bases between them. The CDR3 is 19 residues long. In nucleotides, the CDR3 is TGTGCCAGCAGCTTGAGGTCCTTGGGGTCCAGGTTGACTAATGAAAAACTGTTTTTT. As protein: CASSLRSLGSRLTNEKLFF. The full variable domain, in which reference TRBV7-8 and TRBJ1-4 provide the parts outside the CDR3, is GAGVSQSPRYKVAKRGQDVALRCDPISGHVSLFWYQQALGQGPEFLTYFQNEAQLDKSGLPSDRFFAERPEGSVSTLKIQRTQQEDSAVYLCASSLRSLGSRLTNEKLFFGSGTQLSVL.

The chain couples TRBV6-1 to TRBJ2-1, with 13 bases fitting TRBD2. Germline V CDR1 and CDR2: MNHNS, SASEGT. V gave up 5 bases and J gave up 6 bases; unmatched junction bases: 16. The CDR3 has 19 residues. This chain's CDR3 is CASSTGLAGDSIVSNEQFF. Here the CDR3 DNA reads TGTGCCAGCAGTACCGGACTAGCGGGAGATAGTATAGTTAGCAATGAGCAGTTCTTC.

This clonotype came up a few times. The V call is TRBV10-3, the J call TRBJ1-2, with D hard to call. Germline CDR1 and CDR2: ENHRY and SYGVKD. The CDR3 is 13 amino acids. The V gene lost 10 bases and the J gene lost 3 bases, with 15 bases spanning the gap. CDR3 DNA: TGTGCCAGCGAGGACTTGCTCGACTATGGCTACACCTTC. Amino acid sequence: CASEDLLDYGYTF.

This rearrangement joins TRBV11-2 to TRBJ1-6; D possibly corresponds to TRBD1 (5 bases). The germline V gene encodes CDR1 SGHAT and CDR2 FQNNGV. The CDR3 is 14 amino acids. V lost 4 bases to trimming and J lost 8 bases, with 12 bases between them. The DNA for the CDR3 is TGTGCCAGCAGCTCGCGCGGGGCTGATTCACCCCTCCACTTT. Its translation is CASSSRGADSPLHF.

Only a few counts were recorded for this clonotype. The CDR3 region has the DNA TGTGCCAGCAGCCGTCTCGCCTCCCCCGAGCAGTTCTTC. Translating it yields CASSRLASPEQFF. V and J are TRBV5-5 and TRBJ2-1; D uncertain. The CDR3 totals 13 residues. Germline V gene data show CDR1 as SGHKS and CDR2 as YYEKEE (reference sequence). The V and J ends lost 4 bases and 10 bases respectively, with 15 bases between them.

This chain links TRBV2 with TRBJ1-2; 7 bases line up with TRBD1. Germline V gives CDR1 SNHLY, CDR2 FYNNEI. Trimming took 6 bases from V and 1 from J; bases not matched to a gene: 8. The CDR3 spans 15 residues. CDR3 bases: TGTGCCAGCAGAGCTACAGGGGCCGTTAACTATGGCTACACCTTC. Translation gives CASRATGAVNYGYTF.

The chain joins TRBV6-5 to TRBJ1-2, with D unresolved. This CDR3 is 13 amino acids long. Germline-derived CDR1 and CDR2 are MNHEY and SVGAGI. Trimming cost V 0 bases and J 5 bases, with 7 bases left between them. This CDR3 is CASSYSPSYGYTF. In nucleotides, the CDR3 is TGTGCCAGCAGTTACTCCCCGAGTTATGGCTACACCTTC.

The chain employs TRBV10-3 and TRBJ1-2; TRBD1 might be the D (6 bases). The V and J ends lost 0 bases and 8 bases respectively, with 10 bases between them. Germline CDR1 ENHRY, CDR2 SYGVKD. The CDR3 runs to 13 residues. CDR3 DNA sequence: TGTGCCATCAGTGAGTCACAGGGTCCGGGCTACACCTTC. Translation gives CAISESQGPGYTF.

This CDR3 reads CASSPGGGRLHRWAKNIQYF. CDR3 in DNA: TGTGCCAGCAGCCCAGGGGGGGGCAGGCTTCACCGGTGGGCCAAAAACATTCAGTACTTC. The rearrangement links TRBV7-2 to TRBJ2-4; possibly TRBD1 or TRBD2 for D (7 bases each). The CDR3 is 20 residues long. Germline-derived CDR1 and CDR2 are SGHTA and FQGNSA. V was shortened by 5 bases and J by 1 base, with 27 bases between the two germline ends.

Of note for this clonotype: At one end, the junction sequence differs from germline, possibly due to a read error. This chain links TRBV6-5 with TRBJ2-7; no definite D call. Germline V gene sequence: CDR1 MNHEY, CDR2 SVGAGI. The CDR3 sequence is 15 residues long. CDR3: CASSYSSLDSYGQYF. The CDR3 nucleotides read TGTGCCAGCAGTTATTCCTCGCTAGACTCCTACGGGCAGTACTTC.

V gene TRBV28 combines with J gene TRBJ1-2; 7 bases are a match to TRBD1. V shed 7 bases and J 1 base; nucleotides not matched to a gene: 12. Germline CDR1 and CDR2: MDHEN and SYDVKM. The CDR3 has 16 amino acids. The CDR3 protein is CASTTRGQWGNYGYTF. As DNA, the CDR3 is TGTGCCAGCACCACCAGGGGACAGTGGGGTAACTATGGCTACACCTTC.

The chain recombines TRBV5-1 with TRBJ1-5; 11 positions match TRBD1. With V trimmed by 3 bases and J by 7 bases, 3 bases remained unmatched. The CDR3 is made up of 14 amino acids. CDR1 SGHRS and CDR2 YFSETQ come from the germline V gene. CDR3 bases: TGCGCCAGCAGCTGGGGACAGGGGGGGCAGCCCCAGCATTTT. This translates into CASSWGQGGQPQHF.

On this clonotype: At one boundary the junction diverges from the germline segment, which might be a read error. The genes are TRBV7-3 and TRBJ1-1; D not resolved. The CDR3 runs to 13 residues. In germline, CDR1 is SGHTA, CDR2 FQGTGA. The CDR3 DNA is TGTGCCAACAGCTCTTCTTTGGGCACTGAAGCTTTCTTT. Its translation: CANSSSLGTEAFF.

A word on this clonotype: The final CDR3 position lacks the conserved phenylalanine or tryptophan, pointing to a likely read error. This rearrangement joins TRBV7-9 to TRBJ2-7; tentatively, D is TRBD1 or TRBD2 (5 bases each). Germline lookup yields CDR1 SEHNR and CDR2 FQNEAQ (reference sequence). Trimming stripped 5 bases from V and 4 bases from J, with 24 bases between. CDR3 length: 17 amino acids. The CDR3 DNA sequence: TGTGCCAGCAGCCCAACCGGGACGGAAGGTACCTCTTACGAGCAGTACTGC. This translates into CASSPTGTEGTSYEQYC.

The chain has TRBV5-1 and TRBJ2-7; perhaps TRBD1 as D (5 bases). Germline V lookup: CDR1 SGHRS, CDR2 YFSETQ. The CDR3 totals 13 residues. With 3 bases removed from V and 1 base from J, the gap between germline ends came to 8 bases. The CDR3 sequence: CASSSDTSYEQYF. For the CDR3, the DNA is TGCGCCAGCAGCTCGGACACTTCCTACGAGCAGTACTTC.

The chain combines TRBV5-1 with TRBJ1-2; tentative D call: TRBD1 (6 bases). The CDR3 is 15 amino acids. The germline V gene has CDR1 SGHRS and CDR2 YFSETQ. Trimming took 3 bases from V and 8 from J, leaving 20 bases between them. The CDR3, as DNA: TGCGCCAGCAGCTCGTGGACAGCCGACCGAGAGGGCTACACCTTC. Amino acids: CASSSWTADREGYTF.

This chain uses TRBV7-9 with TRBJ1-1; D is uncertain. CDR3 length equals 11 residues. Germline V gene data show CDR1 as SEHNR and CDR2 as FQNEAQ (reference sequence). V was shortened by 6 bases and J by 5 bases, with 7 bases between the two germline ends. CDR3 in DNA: TGTGCCAGCAGGACCGAAACTGAAGCTTTCTTT. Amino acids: CASRTETEAFF.